The text below deals with one TCR beta chain. These data come from a study of blood T cells in healthy people across ages. V was clipped by 0 bases and J by 0 bases, with 11 bases between them. Germline CDR1 and CDR2: MNHNY and SVGAGI (reference sequence). The CDR3 runs to 16 residues. PCR was performed a second time for roughly 7 to 11 cycles using a sample-barcoded 5' primer and a J-beta primer mix. TCRdb itself ran the 5' RACE reads through MiXCR, one entry per CDR3 protein. The sample lists 950,000 to 1,200,000 distinct CDR3 sequences; 30% to 40% were seen once. The sequence was collected from a man aged 18 to 35 in good health. The chain has TRBV6-6 and TRBJ1-2; TRBD1 might be the D (5 bases). Sample: blood. The DNA for the CDR3 is TGTGCCAGCAGTTACTCGGGAGGGGTTCCTAACTATGGCTACACCTTC. This sequence encodes CASSYSGGVPNYGYTF.